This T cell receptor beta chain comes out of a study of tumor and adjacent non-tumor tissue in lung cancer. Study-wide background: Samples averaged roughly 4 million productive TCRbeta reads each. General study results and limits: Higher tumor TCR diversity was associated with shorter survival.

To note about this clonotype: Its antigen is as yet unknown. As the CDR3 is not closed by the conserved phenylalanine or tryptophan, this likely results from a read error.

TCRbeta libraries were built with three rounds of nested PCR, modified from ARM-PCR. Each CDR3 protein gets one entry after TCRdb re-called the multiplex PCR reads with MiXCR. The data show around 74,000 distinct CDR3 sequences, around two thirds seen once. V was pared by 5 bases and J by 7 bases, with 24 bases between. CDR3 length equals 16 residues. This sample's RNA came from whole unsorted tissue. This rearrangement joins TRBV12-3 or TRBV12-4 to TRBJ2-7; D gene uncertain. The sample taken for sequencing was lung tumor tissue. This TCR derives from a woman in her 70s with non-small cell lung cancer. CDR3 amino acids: CASSIRSLPAPSEQYI. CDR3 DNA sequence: TGTGCCAGCAGTATCCGGTCCCTACCTGCCCCTAGTGAGCAGTACATC.